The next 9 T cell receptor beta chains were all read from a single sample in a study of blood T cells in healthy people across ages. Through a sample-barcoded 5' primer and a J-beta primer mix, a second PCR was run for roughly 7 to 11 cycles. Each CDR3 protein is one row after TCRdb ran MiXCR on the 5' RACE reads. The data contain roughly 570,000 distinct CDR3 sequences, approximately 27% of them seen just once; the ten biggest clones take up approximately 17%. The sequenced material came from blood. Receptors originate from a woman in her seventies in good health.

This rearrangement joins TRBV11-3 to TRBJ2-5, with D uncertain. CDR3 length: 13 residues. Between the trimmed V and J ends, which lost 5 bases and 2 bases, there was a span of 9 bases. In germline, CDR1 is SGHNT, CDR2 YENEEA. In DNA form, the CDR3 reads TGTGCCAGCAGCCCCCCCAGGCAAGAGACCCAGTACTTC. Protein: CASSPPRQETQYF.

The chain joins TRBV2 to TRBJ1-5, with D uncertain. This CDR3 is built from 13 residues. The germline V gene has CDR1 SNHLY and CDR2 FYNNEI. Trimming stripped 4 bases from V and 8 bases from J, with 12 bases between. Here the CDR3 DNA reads TGTGCCAGCAGTGCAGGATTGAGCGAGCCCCAGCATTTT. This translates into CASSAGLSEPQHF.

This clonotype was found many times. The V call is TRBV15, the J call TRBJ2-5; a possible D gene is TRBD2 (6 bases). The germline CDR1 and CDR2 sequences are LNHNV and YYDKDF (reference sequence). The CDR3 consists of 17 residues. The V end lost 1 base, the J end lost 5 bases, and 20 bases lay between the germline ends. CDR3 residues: CATSRGGFGGFRETQYF. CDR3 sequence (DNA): TGTGCCACCAGCAGAGGGGGGTTCGGGGGTTTTCGGGAGACCCAGTACTTC.

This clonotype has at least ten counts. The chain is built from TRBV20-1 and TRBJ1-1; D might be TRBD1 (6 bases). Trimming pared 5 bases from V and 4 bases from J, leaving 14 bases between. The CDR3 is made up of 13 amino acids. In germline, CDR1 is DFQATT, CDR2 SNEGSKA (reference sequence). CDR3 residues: CSALLPRGTEAFF. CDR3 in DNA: TGCAGTGCTCTACTCCCCAGGGGCACTGAAGCTTTCTTT.

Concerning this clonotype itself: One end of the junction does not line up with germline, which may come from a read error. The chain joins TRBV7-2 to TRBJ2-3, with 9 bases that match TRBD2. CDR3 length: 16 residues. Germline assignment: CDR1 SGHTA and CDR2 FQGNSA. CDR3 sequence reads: CASGLAGDMGSDTQYF. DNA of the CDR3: TGTGCCAGCGGCTTAGCGGGGGATATGGGGTCAGATACGCAGTATTTT.

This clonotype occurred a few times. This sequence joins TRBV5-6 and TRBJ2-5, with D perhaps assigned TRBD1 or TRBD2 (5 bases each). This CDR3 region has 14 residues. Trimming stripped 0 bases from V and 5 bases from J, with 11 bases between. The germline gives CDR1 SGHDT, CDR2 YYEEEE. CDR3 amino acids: CASSLGVGTETQYF. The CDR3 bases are TGTGCCAGCAGCTTGGGGGTGGGGACGGAGACCCAGTACTTC.

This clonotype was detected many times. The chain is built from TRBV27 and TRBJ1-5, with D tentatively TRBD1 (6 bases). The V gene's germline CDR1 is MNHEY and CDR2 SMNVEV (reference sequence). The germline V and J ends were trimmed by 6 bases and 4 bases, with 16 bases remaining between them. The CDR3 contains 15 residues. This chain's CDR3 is CASSKQGTLNQPQHF. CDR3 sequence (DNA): TGTGCCAGCAGCAAACAGGGAACTCTGAATCAGCCCCAGCATTTT.

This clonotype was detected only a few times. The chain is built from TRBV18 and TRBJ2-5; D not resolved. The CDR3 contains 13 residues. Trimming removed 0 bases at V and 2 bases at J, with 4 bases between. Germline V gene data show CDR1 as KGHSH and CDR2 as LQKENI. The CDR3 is CASSPPDQETQYF. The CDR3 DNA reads TGTGCCAGCTCACCACCGGATCAAGAGACCCAGTACTTC.

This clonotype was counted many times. For the CDR3, the DNA is TGTGCCAGCAGCCGCAACTTGGGCCCCCAGCATTTT. Its protein product is CASSRNLGPQHF. The chain links TRBV7-2 to TRBJ1-5; unclear D gene. CDR1 is SGHTA, CDR2 FQGNSA, per germline. Trimming took off 5 bases at V and 10 bases at J, with 12 bases between the two ends. The CDR3 runs to 12 residues.